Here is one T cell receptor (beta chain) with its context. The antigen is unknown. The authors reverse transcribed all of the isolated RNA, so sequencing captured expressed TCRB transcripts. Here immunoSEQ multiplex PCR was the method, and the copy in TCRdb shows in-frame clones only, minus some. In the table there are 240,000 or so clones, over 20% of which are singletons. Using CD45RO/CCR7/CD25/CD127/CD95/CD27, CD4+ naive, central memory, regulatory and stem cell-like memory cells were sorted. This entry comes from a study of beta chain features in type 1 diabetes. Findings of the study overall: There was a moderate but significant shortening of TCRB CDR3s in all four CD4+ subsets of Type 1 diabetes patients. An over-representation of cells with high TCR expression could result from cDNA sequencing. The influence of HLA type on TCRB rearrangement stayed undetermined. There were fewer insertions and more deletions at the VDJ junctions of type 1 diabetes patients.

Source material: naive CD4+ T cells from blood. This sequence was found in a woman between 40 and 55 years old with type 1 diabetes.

The CDR3 DNA follows: TGTGCCAGCAGTTACTCGAGACAGTCCCACGAGCAGTACTTC. Its protein is CASSYSRQSHEQYF. This chain uses TRBV6-5 with TRBJ2-7; TRBD1 might be the D (5 bases). The CDR3 totals 14 residues. The V end lost 0 bases, the J end lost 5 bases, and 11 bases lay between the germline ends. The germline V gene has CDR1 MNHEY and CDR2 SVGAGI.